One TCR beta chain is described in this entry. This record comes from a study of blood T cell repertoires in COVID-19. Study-level background: T cells, B-cell-depleted T cells, or PBMCs provided the cDNA or gDNA that served as material.

All enrollees were roughly 18 to 89 years old and from 20 to 30 US areas. Exposed enrollees had met someone with a PCR-confirmed or clinician-diagnosed COVID-19 case at some point within the 2 weeks before study entry. CDR3 size: 16 residues. Germline V gene lookup returns CDR1 SGHRS and CDR2 YFSETQ. The V segment lost 0 bases and the J segment 5 bases; nucleotides outside the gene matches: 8. Original processing methods: Nucleated cell counts were estimated from reference gene primer amplification. Libraries were prepared by immunoSEQ multiplex PCR; TCRdb keeps only in-frame clonotypes and omits some of them. Clone size and the V and J calls come from that table; the DNA yielded D and trimming. Here the sample spans 300,000 to 350,000 clones, around nine tenths being singletons.

V and J are TRBV5-1 and TRBJ1-1; 9 nucleotides match TRBD1. The clonotype originates from a woman in her 30s who had been exposed to COVID-19. Sequenced: PBMCs or T cells enriched from blood (not recorded which). The CDR3 loop is CASSLGTGEWGTEAFF. CDR3 coding DNA: TGCGCCAGCAGCTTGGGGACAGGGGAGTGGGGGACTGAAGCTTTCTTT.